The entry below describes one T cell receptor (beta chain). Its specificity is unknown. These data come from a study of shared clonotypes between healthy human individuals. Repertoires were generated with immunoSEQ multiplex PCR, while TCRdb's copy carries only in-frame clones and drops some. Of 740,000 or so clones listed, roughly 73% are singletons. Study conclusions and caveats: Sequencing depth was predicted to influence how clonotypes are shared among donors. Having only a few donors restricted how much genetic and exposure-history diversity was captured.

The sequencing input was memory CD4+ T cells sorted from blood. Subset meaning: CD45RA-negative fraction. This clonotype was sampled from a woman under 40 in good health.

The CDR3 bases are TGTGCCAGCAGTGTATCCGGGACAGGGGGCTTTGATACGCAGTATTTT. It yields the protein CASSVSGTGGFDTQYF. The chain carries TRBV2 and TRBJ2-3; TRBD1 matches at 12 bases. Germline V gives CDR1 SNHLY, CDR2 FYNNEI. J gave up 6 bases and V 4 bases, and 8 bases lay outside the gene matches. CDR3 length: 16 amino acids.